This T cell receptor (beta chain) was captured by sequencing in a study of shared clonotypes between healthy human individuals. A single count supports this clone. At the deep level, the assay was run. Each subset's genomic DNA was split evenly across several immunoSEQ plates. The table came from immunoSEQ multiplex PCR; TCRdb's copy has only in-frame clones and leaves some out. This sample has around 2.5 million clones, with over 85% found just once. V was pared by 4 bases and J by 4 bases, with 7 bases of the junction left unmatched. Per germline, CDR1 ENHRY and CDR2 SYGVKD. This CDR3 region has 15 residues.

The sequence was obtained from a man between 18 and 29 years old in good health. Some clones in this sample may be carry-over from other donors' samples. The source material was naive CD4+ T cells from PBMCs. Sample subset: CD45RA+ positively selected. The chain has TRBV10-3 and TRBJ1-5, with 7 bases identical to TRBD1. The CDR3 sequence is CAISATGEWNQPQHF. The CDR3, as DNA: TGTGCCATCAGTGCAACAGGGGAGTGGAATCAGCCCCAGCATTTT.